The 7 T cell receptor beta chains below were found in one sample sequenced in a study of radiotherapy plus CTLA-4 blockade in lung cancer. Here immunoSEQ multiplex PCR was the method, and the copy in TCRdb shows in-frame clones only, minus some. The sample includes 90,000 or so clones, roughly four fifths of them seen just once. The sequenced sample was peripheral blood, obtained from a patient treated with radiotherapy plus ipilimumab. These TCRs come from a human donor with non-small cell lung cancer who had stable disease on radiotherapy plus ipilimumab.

The CDR3 nucleotides read TGCGCCAGCAGCTTGGACAGGGGAGGGGACGAGCAGTACTTC. This encodes CASSLDRGGDEQYF. V and J are TRBV5-1 and TRBJ2-7; TRBD1 or TRBD2 may be the D gene (7 bases each). Trimming stripped 0 bases from V and 5 bases from J, with 12 bases between. Germline CDR1 is SGHRS and CDR2 is YFSETQ. The CDR3 consists of 14 residues.

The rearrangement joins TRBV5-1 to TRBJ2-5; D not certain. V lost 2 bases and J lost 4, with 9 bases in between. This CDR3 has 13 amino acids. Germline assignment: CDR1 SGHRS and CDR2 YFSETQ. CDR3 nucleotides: TGCGCCAGCAGCTTTTCGGGCGGAGAGACCCAGTACTTC. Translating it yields CASSFSGGETQYF.

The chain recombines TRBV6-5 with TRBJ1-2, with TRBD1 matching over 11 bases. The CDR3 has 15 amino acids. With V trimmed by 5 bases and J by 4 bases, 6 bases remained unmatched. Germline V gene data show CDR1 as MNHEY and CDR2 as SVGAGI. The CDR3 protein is CASSGTGGTLYGYTF. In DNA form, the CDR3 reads TGTGCCAGCAGTGGGACAGGGGGGACCCTCTATGGCTACACCTTC.

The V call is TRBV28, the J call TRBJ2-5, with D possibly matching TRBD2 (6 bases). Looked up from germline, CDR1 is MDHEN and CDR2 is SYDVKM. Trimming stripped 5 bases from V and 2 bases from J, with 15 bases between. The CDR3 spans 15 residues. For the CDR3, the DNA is TGTGCCAGCAGTCCCGGGGGACTCAGACAAGAGACCCAGTACTTC. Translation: CASSPGGLRQETQYF.

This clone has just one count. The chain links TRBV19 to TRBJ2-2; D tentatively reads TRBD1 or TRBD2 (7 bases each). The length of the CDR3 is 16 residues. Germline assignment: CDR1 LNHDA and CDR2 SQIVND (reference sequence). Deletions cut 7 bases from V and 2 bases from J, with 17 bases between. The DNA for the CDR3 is TGTGCCAGTATTTTGGGGGGGACAGCTAACACCGGGGAGCTGTTTTTT. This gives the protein CASILGGTANTGELFF. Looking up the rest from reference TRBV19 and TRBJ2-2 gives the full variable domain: DGGITQSPKYLFRKEGQNVTLSCEQNLNHDAMYWYRQDPGQGLRLIYYSQIVNDFQKGDIAEGYSVSREKKESFPLTVTSAQKNPTAFYLCASILGGTANTGELFFGEGSRLTVL.

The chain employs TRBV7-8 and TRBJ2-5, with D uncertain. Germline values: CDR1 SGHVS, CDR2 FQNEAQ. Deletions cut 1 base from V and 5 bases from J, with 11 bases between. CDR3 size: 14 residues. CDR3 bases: TGTGCCAGCAGCTTAGATCTGGAGAGGGAGACCCAGTACTTC. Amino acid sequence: CASSLDLERETQYF. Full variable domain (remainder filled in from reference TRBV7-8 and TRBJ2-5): GAGVSQSPRYKVAKRGQDVALRCDPISGHVSLFWYQQALGQGPEFLTYFQNEAQLDKSGLPSDRFFAERPEGSVSTLKIQRTQQEDSAVYLCASSLDLERETQYFGPGTRLLVL.

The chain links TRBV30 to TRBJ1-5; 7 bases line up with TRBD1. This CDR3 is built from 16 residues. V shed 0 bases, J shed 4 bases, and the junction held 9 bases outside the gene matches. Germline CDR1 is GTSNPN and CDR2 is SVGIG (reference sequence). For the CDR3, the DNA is TGTGCCTGGAGTGTACCCTCGACAGGGAGGAATCAGCCCCAGCATTTT. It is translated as CAWSVPSTGRNQPQHF.